The present T cell receptor (beta chain) was sequenced within a study of blood T cell repertoires in COVID-19 (dated by TCRdb to 2019 to 2021). With respect to the entire study: Samples from collaborators originated in the United States, Italy and Spain and spanned both the acute and convalescent phases of COVID-19. The prospective study material was composed of cDNA or gDNA derived from T cells, B-cell-depleted T cells, or PBMCs. The dataset comprised deeply sampled blood TCRbeta repertoires from subjects exposed to, actively infected with, or recovered from COVID-19. The repertoires were released in a freely available public database meant as a resource for research on the immune response to SARS-CoV-2. Samples came from the ongoing ImmuneRACE study (first 160 participants) plus 1,254 subjects from 6 global collaborators. The sample metadata nearly always contained a de-identified subject ID, COVID-19 status, age in years and sex. HLA class I and class II types, where available, came from metadata supplied by the sample provider rather than from assay-based typing.

TCRbeta CDR3 regions were amplified from genomic DNA by means of the immunoSEQ Assay, a bias-controlled multiplex PCR. In the paper's pipeline: Nucleated cell counts per sample were estimated from amplification of reference gene primers within the assay. Sequence reads were collapsed and filtered to measure the absolute abundance of every unique TCRbeta CDR3 rearrangement. For each sample, productive Simpson clonality was calculated as the square root of Simpson's diversity index across productive rearrangements. TCRdb took over this immuneACCESS table, retaining in-frame rearrangements with V and J assigned. Such tables are incomplete; in checked studies, under half of the missing clones stem from an unresolved V gene, and the remainder is unexplained. D and trimming were read from the DNA, whereas the V and J calls and clone size are those reported in that table. In all, the sample holds around 250,000 clones, and 65% to 90% of those were seen once. Clones ranked in the top ten supply over 7.5% of the sample.

As to this clone: It has no known antigen specificity. No much larger clone exists at a distance of one base, and base qualities are not known.

Study-wide findings and limitations: Clinical and demographic metadata were provided uncurated, with the amount varying by source and participant.

V and J lose 3 bases and 2 bases, and a span of 20 bases separates them. As encoded in the germline V gene (reference sequence), CDR1 is GTSNPN while CDR2 is SVGIG. From the cysteine through the phenylalanine, the CDR3 covers 16 amino acids. The only DNA kept is the CDR3, 48 bases in frame from the first base. Participants in the prospective study were enrolled through a virtual design, were aged roughly 18 to 100 years, and lived in 20 to 30 United States geographic areas. To assign participants to cohorts, the prospective study relied on clinical history that participants themselves reported in a screening survey and a study questionnaire. Each participant in the prospective study had whole blood, serum and a nasopharyngeal or oropharyngeal swab collected by mobile phlebotomists. Additional blood draws and questionnaires over an approximately 2-month period could optionally be provided by prospective study participants. Blood samples from the prospective study were shipped frozen or at room temperature prior to DNA extraction.

Specimen: PBMCs or T cells enriched from blood (not recorded which). This chain is built from TRBV30 and TRBJ2-7; tentative D gene TRBD2, with 5 bases matching. The origin of this receptor is a woman between 45 and 65 years old with acute COVID-19. CDR3 loop: CAWSLAPENPTYEQYF. The sequenced DNA: TGTGCCTGGAGCCTAGCCCCCGAAAACCCGACCTACGAGCAGTACTTC.